This TCR beta chain stems from a study of T cell changes during pregnancy in multiple sclerosis. Some clones are missing from TCRdb's copy, which holds only in-frame ones; the method was immunoSEQ multiplex PCR. The table lists just over 80,000 clones, nearly 95% of them singletons. This TCR derives from a female donor with multiple sclerosis, enrolled in a pregnancy study. Sample: peripheral blood, taken in the second trimester of pregnancy.

The CDR3 loop is CASSQDYGTRGQETQYF. In nucleotides, the CDR3 is TGCGCCAGCAGCCAAGATTACGGGACTAGAGGCCAAGAGACCCAGTACTTC. The genes are TRBV4-3 and TRBJ2-5; TRBD2 matches 8 bases. The germline V gene encodes CDR1 LGHNA and CDR2 YSLEER. After removal of 0 bases from V and 1 base from J, the junction contained 7 bases not matched to a gene. The CDR3 length is 17 residues.